A single sample gave rise to the 20 T cell receptor beta chains below, sequenced in a study of shared clonotypes between healthy human individuals. Produced via immunoSEQ multiplex PCR; TCRdb's table is partial and in-frame only. The data contain around 2,000,000 clones, approximately 95% of them singletons. CD8 cells regarded as naive lacked CD45RO, were positively chosen for CCR7, and omitted terminally differentiated effector memory CD45RA+ cells. The sample was naive CD8+ T cells sorted from blood. The receptor set was obtained from a man aged 18 to 30 in good health.

The chain links TRBV19 to TRBJ1-1, with D tentatively TRBD1 (5 bases). Trimming took 0 bases from V and 7 from J, leaving 15 bases between them. The CDR3 is made up of 15 amino acids. Looked up from germline, CDR1 is LNHDA and CDR2 is SQIVND (reference sequence). The CDR3 DNA follows: TGTGCCAGTAGTATAGACCTTGAGGGGATGAATGAAGCTTTCTTT. This codes for CASSIDLEGMNEAFF.

CDR3 protein: CASSFANFYNEQFF. The CDR3 bases are TGTGCCAGCAGCTTCGCCAACTTTTACAATGAGCAGTTCTTC. The chain couples TRBV11-1 to TRBJ2-1, with D hard to call. CDR1 and CDR2 (germline): SGHAT, FQDESV (reference sequence). Trimming pared 3 bases from V and 4 bases from J, leaving 10 bases between. The CDR3 is 14 amino acids.

The V gene is TRBV6-5, the J gene TRBJ2-3; a possible D gene is TRBD2 (6 bases). Trimming took 7 bases from V and 4 from J, leaving 15 bases between them. CDR1 and CDR2 (germline): MNHEY, SVGAGI. The CDR3 contains 14 residues. The chain's CDR3 is CASTSRRESDTQYF. The CDR3 DNA is TGTGCCAGCACGTCGAGACGGGAGTCAGATACGCAGTATTTT.

The chain has TRBV7-9 and TRBJ2-7; weak D call: TRBD2 (6 bases). This CDR3 is built from 15 residues. V lost 6 bases and J lost 2, with 17 bases in between. CDR1 and CDR2 (germline): SEHNR, FQNEAQ (reference sequence). The CDR3 here is CASRRHPGLTYEQYF. CDR3 in DNA: TGTGCCAGCAGAAGACATCCGGGACTGACCTACGAGCAGTACTTC.

The chain combines TRBV27 with TRBJ2-2; TRBD2 matches at 9 bases. From germline, CDR1 is MNHEY and CDR2 SMNVEV (reference sequence). CDR3 length: 16 residues. The V and J ends lost 5 bases and 6 bases, in that order; junction bases with no gene match: 10. The CDR3 DNA sequence: TGTGCCAGCAGTCCCTTAGCGGGAGAACTCTCCGGGGAGCTGTTTTTT. Translation gives CASSPLAGELSGELFF.

This chain uses TRBV19 with TRBJ1-1; 10 positions match TRBD1. The CDR3 is made up of 17 amino acids. Germline CDR1 and CDR2: LNHDA and SQIVND (reference sequence). The J segment lost 0 bases and the V segment lost 4 bases, leaving 8 bases of the junction unmatched. The CDR3 is CASSNRDRGLLNTEAFF. Written as DNA, the CDR3 is TGTGCCAGTAGTAACCGGGACAGGGGACTCCTGAACACTGAAGCTTTCTTT. Full variable domain (outside the CDR3, taken from reference TRBV19 and TRBJ1-1): DGGITQSPKYLFRKEGQNVTLSCEQNLNHDAMYWYRQDPGQGLRLIYYSQIVNDFQKGDIAEGYSVSREKKESFPLTVTSAQKNPTAFYLCASSNRDRGLLNTEAFFGQGTRLTVV.

The chain links TRBV5-1 to TRBJ2-5; D ambiguous. This CDR3 comprises 13 residues. V dropped 7 bases and J dropped 5 bases, with 15 bases sitting between them. The germline V gene has CDR1 SGHRS and CDR2 YFSETQ. In DNA, the CDR3 is TGCGCCAGCGCCTTTAGCCAGATGGAGACCCAGTACTTC. Translated: CASAFSQMETQYF.

This chain joins TRBV10-2 and TRBJ1-5, with TRBD1 as a possible D gene (6 bases). V lost 2 bases to trimming and J lost 0 bases, with 11 bases between them. Germline lookup yields CDR1 WSHSY and CDR2 SAAADI. This CDR3 spans 16 amino acids. The CDR3 loop is CASSEPRDISNQPQHF. CDR3 coding DNA: TGCGCCAGCAGTGAGCCACGGGACATTAGCAATCAGCCCCAGCATTTT.

The chain carries TRBV7-9 and TRBJ1-5; tentative D call: TRBD1 (5 bases). The ends were cut back, 4 bases at V and 0 bases at J, with 13 bases in the middle. Germline-derived CDR1 and CDR2 are SEHNR and FQNEAQ (reference sequence). The CDR3 sequence is 16 residues long. CDR3 sequence (DNA): TGTGCCAGCAGCTCAAAGGACACGATTAGCAATCAGCCCCAGCATTTT. Translation gives CASSSKDTISNQPQHF.

The chain recombines TRBV28 with TRBJ2-1; D is undetermined. The V end lost 1 base, the J end lost 10 bases, and 8 bases lay between the germline ends. Germline CDR1 MDHEN, CDR2 SYDVKM. The length of the CDR3 is 12 residues. CDR3 DNA sequence: TGTGCCAGCAGTTTATATGACCGGGAGCAGTTCTTC. Translated: CASSLYDREQFF.

The V gene is TRBV5-6, the J gene TRBJ2-3; the match to TRBD2 covers 9 bases. Germline-derived CDR1 and CDR2 are SGHDT and YYEEEE. The CDR3 is 16 amino acids. J was trimmed by 2 bases and V by 2 bases; bases with no gene match: 6. Here the CDR3 DNA reads TGTGCCAGCAGCTTTTCTCCTAGCGGGGTCACAGATACGCAGTATTTT. This gives the protein CASSFSPSGVTDTQYF.

The rearrangement joins TRBV4-3 to TRBJ2-5; TRBD2 matches 11 bases. Trimming cost V 1 base and J 3 bases; bases outside gene matches: 7. The CDR3 extends over 17 amino acids. Per the germline V gene, CDR1 is LGHNA and CDR2 is YSLEER. CDR3 sequence (DNA): TGCGCCAGCAGCCAAGGGTATCTAGCGGGAGGAGAAGAGACCCAGTACTTC. Protein sequence: CASSQGYLAGGEETQYF.

This chain links TRBV7-2 with TRBJ2-7; D may be TRBD1 (6 bases). This CDR3 has 15 amino acids. V was clipped by 5 bases and J by 0 bases, with 14 bases between them. Germline V gene data show CDR1 as SGHTA and CDR2 as FQGNSA. Written as DNA, the CDR3 is TGTGCCAGCAGCCCGAGGGGGTTAAACTCCTACGAGCAGTACTTC. This gives the protein CASSPRGLNSYEQYF.

The genes are TRBV4-1 and TRBJ2-1; the D gene is possibly TRBD2 (5 bases). Germline values: CDR1 MGHRA, CDR2 YSYEKL. This CDR3 has 17 residues. The V and J ends lost 4 bases and 0 bases respectively, with 16 bases between them. The CDR3 DNA sequence: TGCGCCAGCAGCCCATCGAGGACTTCCAGCTCCTACAATGAGCAGTTCTTC. It is translated as CASSPSRTSSSYNEQFF.

This sequence joins TRBV19 and TRBJ2-2; D ambiguous. Deletions cut 3 bases from V and 6 bases from J, with 8 bases between. The CDR3 has 13 residues. Germline V gives CDR1 LNHDA, CDR2 SQIVND (reference sequence). The CDR3 DNA sequence: TGTGCCAGTAGTATGGCTAGTCCCGGGGAGCTGTTTTTT. Encoded protein: CASSMASPGELFF.

The gene calls are TRBV28 and TRBJ2-1; D is uncertain. Germline lookup yields CDR1 MDHEN and CDR2 SYDVKM. The length of the CDR3 is 13 residues. Trimming took 11 bases from V and 0 from J, leaving 11 bases between them. The CDR3 loop is CACNGYSYNEQFF. CDR3 DNA: TGTGCCTGTAACGGGTACTCCTACAATGAGCAGTTCTTC.

The chain recombines TRBV9 with TRBJ2-3; D might be TRBD1 or TRBD2, each matching 5 bases. The CDR3 is 15 residues long. Germline assignment: CDR1 SGDLS and CDR2 YYNGEE. Trimming left V 4 bases short and J 5 bases short, with 17 bases between. The CDR3 DNA follows: TGTGCCAGCAGCCCATCCGGGACGGCGGGAGATACGCAGTATTTT. Its protein is CASSPSGTAGDTQYF.

The chain carries TRBV4-1 and TRBJ1-2, with D unresolved. Trimming took 2 bases from V and 7 from J, leaving 20 bases between them. This CDR3 spans 16 amino acids. Germline-derived CDR1 and CDR2 are MGHRA and YSYEKL. The CDR3 region is CASSQYGEAGSSGYTF. CDR3 DNA: TGCGCCAGCAGCCAATATGGGGAAGCGGGCTCCTCTGGCTACACCTTC.

The rearrangement links TRBV28 to TRBJ1-4, with D hard to call. The germline V gene encodes CDR1 MDHEN and CDR2 SYDVKM. The germline V and J ends were trimmed by 6 bases and 7 bases, with 15 bases remaining between them. The CDR3 spans 14 residues. The CDR3 here is CASRLGPEGEKLFF. In DNA, the CDR3 is TGTGCCAGCAGACTAGGACCAGAGGGTGAAAAACTGTTTTTT.

CDR3 sequence (DNA): TGTGCCAGCAGCACACTCCCCCGGGACACCCGATCCAATGAGCAGTTCTTC. Encoded protein: CASSTLPRDTRSNEQFF. V usage is TRBV5-6 and J usage is TRBJ2-1, with TRBD1 as a possible D gene (6 bases). The V gene lost 4 bases and the J gene lost 6 bases, with 23 bases spanning the gap. Germline assignment: CDR1 SGHDT and CDR2 YYEEEE. CDR3 size: 17 residues.